Each of the 6 T cell receptor beta chains below was sequenced from the same sample in a study of CD8 T cells in ankylosing spondylitis. Study outcomes and limitations: Characteristic of ankylosing spondylitis blood, it appeared, was a TCR beta motif comprising eight highly homologous variants.

One entry per CDR3 protein, called by TCRdb with MiXCR from the 5' RACE reads. Among some 840,000 distinct CDR3 sequences listed, around 11% were seen once. No antigen is known for these receptors. The specimen was blood, either unsorted or a sorted T cell fraction (not recorded which). Receptors were obtained from a male donor with ankylosing spondylitis.

This clonotype was seen a handful of times. The chain employs TRBV6-6 and TRBJ2-7, with unresolved D. Between the trimmed V and J ends, which lost 3 bases and 9 bases, there was a span of 15 bases. The germline V gene has CDR1 MNHNY and CDR2 SVGAGI (reference sequence). CDR3 length: 13 residues. The CDR3 DNA reads as TGTGCCAGCAGTTATCCCGCGACAATTGGGCAGTACTTC. Amino acid sequence: CASSYPATIGQYF.

This clonotype was counted between two and nine times. This chain uses TRBV29-1 with TRBJ2-2; D might be TRBD2 (6 bases). From germline, CDR1 is SQVTM and CDR2 ANQGSEA. The CDR3 totals 13 residues. V was clipped by 6 bases and J by 2 bases, with 10 bases between them. The CDR3 sequence: CSVAGPNTGELFF. For the CDR3, the DNA is TGCAGCGTCGCGGGACCAAACACCGGGGAGCTGTTTTTT.

This clonotype has just a few counts. The chain combines TRBV4-3 with TRBJ2-3, with D perhaps matching TRBD2 (5 bases). Germline CDR1 and CDR2: LGHNA and YSLEER. Trimming removed 3 bases at V and 9 bases at J, with 13 bases between. CDR3 length: 13 residues. The CDR3 reads CASSQAGEVTQYF. CDR3 coding DNA: TGCGCCAGCAGCCAGGCCGGGGAAGTCACGCAGTATTTT.

This clonotype was observed a handful of times. This chain links TRBV9 with TRBJ2-6, with D hard to call. The CDR3 loop spans 17 amino acids. V was trimmed by 0 bases and J by 3 bases, leaving 13 bases between them. CDR1 is SGDLS, CDR2 YYNGEE, per germline. In DNA, the CDR3 is TGTGCCAGCAGCGTAGACCCCCGGCGGTTTGGGGCCAACGTCCTGACTTTC. It translates to CASSVDPRRFGANVLTF.

This clonotype was recorded at least ten times. V gene TRBV12-3 or TRBV12-4 combines with J gene TRBJ2-7, with D maybe TRBD1 (6 bases). Trimming took 6 bases from V and 1 from J, leaving 16 bases between them. CDR3 size: 15 residues. CDR3 sequence: CASRQGRTVSYEQYF. Here the CDR3 DNA reads TGTGCCAGCAGACAGGGTCGGACAGTTTCCTACGAGCAGTACTTC.

CDR3 DNA sequence: TGTGCCAGCAGGCCCGGGACTAGATCTTACGAGCAGTACTTC. Amino acids: CASRPGTRSYEQYF. V is TRBV6-1 and J is TRBJ2-7, with 8 bases lining up with TRBD2. This CDR3 contains 14 residues. After removal of 6 bases from V and 4 bases from J, the junction contained 8 bases not matched to a gene. Germline V gene lookup returns CDR1 MNHNS and CDR2 SASEGT.